One sample yielded the 9 T cell receptor beta chains listed below, sequenced in a study of sequential checkpoint blockade in melanoma. Clones were read by immunoSEQ multiplex PCR, and TCRdb kept only the in-frame ones, dropping some. In the table there are thousands of clones, roughly 24% of which are singletons. Treatment defined: randomized to nivolumab then ipilimumab (arm A) or the reverse (arm B). This sample comprised tumor tissue (inferred from file names), obtained from a patient given nivolumab and ipilimumab in sequence. The receptors come from a human donor with melanoma.

The chain uses TRBV5-1 and TRBJ2-1; D is ambiguous. The CDR3 runs 15 residues. Germline CDR1 is SGHRS and CDR2 is YFSETQ. The ends were cut back, 0 bases at V and 3 bases at J, with 10 bases in the middle. CDR3 residues: CASSLAGLDYNEQFF. CDR3 nucleotide sequence: TGCGCCAGCAGCTTGGCAGGCCTGGACTACAATGAGCAGTTCTTC. Together with reference TRBV5-1 and TRBJ2-1, the CDR3 gives the full variable domain: KAGVTQTPRYLIKTRGQQVTLSCSPISGHRSVSWYQQTPGQGLQFLFEYFSETQRNKGNFPGRFSGRQFSNSRSEMNVSTLELGDSALYLCASSLAGLDYNEQFFGPGTRLTVL.

This clone qualifies as medium-sized. The V gene is TRBV11-3, the J gene TRBJ2-3; TRBD2 might be the D (5 bases). Trimming took off 1 base at V and 2 bases at J, with 7 bases between the two ends. The CDR3 is 14 amino acids. Germline CDR1 is SGHNT and CDR2 is YENEEA. CDR3 DNA: TGTGCCAGCAGCTTAGGCGGGTACACAGATACGCAGTATTTT. It is translated as CASSLGGYTDTQYF.

V usage is TRBV14 and J usage is TRBJ1-1; D ambiguous. The V end lost 0 bases, the J end lost 5 bases, and 13 bases lay between the germline ends. This CDR3 is 15 amino acids long. Germline CDR1 reads SGHDN; CDR2 reads FVKESK. The CDR3, as DNA: TGTGCCAGCAGCCAAGATAGTGGGCGCGGGACTGAAGCTTTCTTT. As protein: CASSQDSGRGTEAFF. Variable domain in full (rest from reference TRBV14 and TRBJ1-1): EAGVTQFPSHSVIEKGQTVTLRCDPISGHDNLYWYRRVMGKEIKFLLHFVKESKQDESGMPNNRFLAERTGGTYSTLKVQPAELEDSGVYFCASSQDSGRGTEAFFGQGTRLTVV.

This chain links TRBV6-8 with TRBJ2-3; possibly TRBD1 or TRBD2 for D (5 bases each). From germline, CDR1 is MNHGY and CDR2 SAAAGT. CDR3 size: 13 residues. The ends were cut back, 4 bases at V and 8 bases at J, with 13 bases in the middle. The CDR3 sequence: CASSSHQGVTQYF. DNA of the CDR3: TGTGCCAGCAGTTCACACCAGGGAGTTACGCAGTATTTT.

In its sample, this clone is medium-sized. The chain is built from TRBV6-8 and TRBJ2-7; D is uncertain. V gave up 10 bases and J gave up 4 bases, with 26 bases separating them. Germline V gene data show CDR1 as MNHGY and CDR2 as SAAAGT. This CDR3 is 16 amino acids long. DNA of the CDR3: TGTGCCACCTCAACGGTTAAAGATCTCTACAGTTACGAGCAGTACTTC. This gives the protein CATSTVKDLYSYEQYF.

The J gene is TRBJ2-5, the V gene TRBV28, with 12 nucleotides matching TRBD1. The ends lost 4 bases at V and 5 bases at J; junction bases unmatched: 8. CDR3 length equals 16 residues. Germline values: CDR1 MDHEN, CDR2 SYDVKM. CDR3 loop: CASSSGQGAPRETQYF. CDR3 nucleotide sequence: TGTGCCAGCAGTTCGGGACAGGGGGCCCCCAGGGAGACCCAGTACTTC.

The chain couples TRBV23-1 to TRBJ1-1, with no clear D. TRBV23-1 has ORF status, its function being uncertain. Trimming removed 6 bases at V and 1 base at J, with 9 bases between. The CDR3 has 13 residues. The DNA of the CDR3 is TGCGCCAGCAGCTTGCGAGAGAACACTGAAGCTTTCTTT. Translated, it gives CASSLRENTEAFF.

By sample share, this clone is medium-sized (0.01 to 0.1%). The rearrangement joins TRBV6-8 to TRBJ2-2; unclear D gene. CDR1 and CDR2 (germline): MNHGY, SAAAGT. This CDR3 has 12 residues. V lost 4 bases and J lost 5, with 5 bases in between. For the CDR3, the DNA is TGTGCCAGCAGTTTGGGGACCGGGGAGCTGTTTTTT. Translation: CASSLGTGELFF.

The table lists this clone with a few counts. The V and J genes are TRBV6-8 and TRBJ2-7, with TRBD2 matching over 9 bases. Germline V gives CDR1 MNHGY, CDR2 SAAAGT. The CDR3 totals 16 residues. The V gene end was trimmed by 5 bases and the J gene end by 2 bases; junction bases not matched to a gene: 10. CDR3 sequence: CASSDESSGDPYEQYF. In nucleotides, the CDR3 is TGTGCCAGCAGTGACGAATCTAGCGGGGACCCCTACGAGCAGTACTTC.